A selection of T cell receptor beta chains follows, all from one sample in a study of blood T cell repertoires in COVID-19. The assay was immunoSEQ multiplex PCR, and TCRdb's table has in-frame clones only and misses some. The sample gives 150,000 to 200,000 clones, roughly 85% of which show up once; roughly 28% is in the top ten. The source material was peripheral blood. The receptors come from a woman in her 70s with acute or convalescent COVID-19. CDR3s leave out the opening cysteine and the closing phenylalanine or tryptophan. A D gene is named only where the DNA matches it firmly.

V: TRBV30
D: TRBD2
CDR3: AWKRDPSSYNEQF

V: TRBV5-6
D: NA
CDR3: ASSLNGGSVTGELF

V: TRBV10-3
D: TRBD2
CDR3: AISELRTSKSEQF

V: TRBV7-2
D: NA
CDR3: ASSFRGSGELF

V: TRBV6-6
D: TRBD2
CDR3: ASSSGLGASYNEQF

V: TRBV5-5
D: NA
CDR3: ASTPGVYNEQF

V: TRBV9
D: NA
CDR3: ASNRQDQETQY

V: TRBV6-5
D: TRBD2
CDR3: ASSYSKLAGAGEQY

V: TRBV5-1
D: NA
CDR3: ASSLGGNYGYT

V: TRBV18
D: NA
CDR3: ASSPAPLRTTYNEQF

V: TRBV19
D: NA
CDR3: ASTKTDLSTDTQY

V: TRBV19
D: NA
CDR3: ASSISSAAGELF

V: TRBV19
D: TRBD1
CDR3: ASRGTGSYEQY

V: TRBV4-1
D: NA
CDR3: ASSQGFRASYNEQF

V: TRBV5-8
D: NA
CDR3: ASSLMRNTEAF

V: TRBV10-3
D: TRBD1
CDR3: AISELTGTGSFLF

V: TRBV4-2
D: TRBD2
CDR3: ASSYRLAGDLSSYNEQF

V: TRBV24-1
D: NA
CDR3: ATSGGYGEQF

V: TRBV24-1
D: TRBD2
CDR3: ATSGLAGNNEQF

V: TRBV19
D: NA
CDR3: ASSIDHRGNNQPQH

V: TRBV5-1
D: NA
CDR3: ASSGHLNTEAF

V: TRBV9
D: NA
CDR3: ASTLAGSNYGYT

V: TRBV3-1/TRBV3-2
D: TRBD2
CDR3: ASSRRLAGGPPTQY

V: TRBV24-1
D: TRBD1
CDR3: ATSGQGNYGYT

V: TRBV7-9
D: NA
CDR3: ASSFVRLGGWVQETQY

V: TRBV7-6
D: NA
CDR3: ASSPLGSGVSEQF

V: TRBV5-1
D: NA
CDR3: ASRDPDYLSNNEQF

V: TRBV19
D: TRBD1
CDR3: ASRETGGEVGYT

V: TRBV5-8
D: TRBD1
CDR3: ASRRTGDPYEQY

V: TRBV24-1
D: NA
CDR3: ATSDWNGDIQY

V: TRBV4-1
D: NA
CDR3: ASSPGRVSSYNEQF

V: TRBV30
D: NA
CDR3: AWNTGAGGLEQY

V: TRBV10-3
D: TRBD2
CDR3: AISESRLAGYNEQF

V: TRBV3-1/TRBV3-2
D: TRBD1
CDR3: ASSRDRGREQY

V: TRBV3-1/TRBV3-2
D: TRBD2
CDR3: ASSPLAGAPNEQF

V: TRBV3-1/TRBV3-2
D: NA
CDR3: ASSPRPSAEAF

V: TRBV3-1/TRBV3-2
D: NA
CDR3: ASSQGLSGNTIY

V: TRBV2
D: NA
CDR3: ASRNQGIANYGYT

V: TRBV7-8
D: NA
CDR3: ASSFPQGSDTEAF

V: TRBV9
D: NA
CDR3: ASSPNPGTSTDTQY

V: TRBV10-3
D: NA
CDR3: AISESYSATEAF

V: TRBV5-1
D: NA
CDR3: ASSFLLRGTDTQY

V: TRBV5-1
D: TRBD1
CDR3: ASSTQQGNEQY

V: TRBV6-2/TRBV6-3
D: NA
CDR3: ASSYAGGFYGYT

V: TRBV3-1/TRBV3-2
D: NA
CDR3: ASSQPPEVEKLF

V: TRBV6-5
D: NA
CDR3: ASSYDPSGEQF

V: TRBV12-5
D: NA
CDR3: ASGPTGSYNEQF

V: TRBV5-1
D: NA
CDR3: ASSYPGVTTEAF

V: TRBV25-1
D: NA
CDR3: ASSEYTGANYGYT

V: TRBV7-2
D: TRBD2
CDR3: ASSLVYRGAGGSNEQF

V: TRBV5-8
D: TRBD2
CDR3: ASSLSSGRFYNEQF

V: TRBV29-1
D: TRBD1
CDR3: SVEQDRLNEKLF

V: TRBV12-3/TRBV12-4
D: TRBD2
CDR3: ASSIIGTSLY

V: TRBV21-1
D: NA
CDR3: ASSKVLAGGLGGDTQY

V: TRBV7-2
D: TRBD1
CDR3: ASSVMRQGAGGEQY

V: TRBV19
D: NA
CDR3: ASSRGDSYEQY

V: TRBV3-1/TRBV3-2
D: NA
CDR3: ASSTSWMRSDTQY

V: TRBV30
D: NA
CDR3: AWADNSRYEQY